The T cell receptor (beta chain) under discussion was sequenced for a study of cytomegalovirus exposure and HLA in healthy donors. Study findings and constraints: Per published reports, the classifier diagnosed cytomegalovirus status with high specificity and sensitivity. In a later analysis, specific HLA alleles were associated with 15,000 to 20,000 TCR beta sequences at a 0.05 false discovery rate. Most of the TCR beta V segments (in an earlier analysis) were productive either about 87% or about 30% of the time. Researchers had no immune exposure information except CMV serostatus available.

A word on this clone: Its specificity is unknown.

In the PCR, 60 Vbeta and 13 Jbeta primers were used. Only in-frame clones appear in the TCRdb table, and some are missing; sequencing was by immunoSEQ multiplex PCR. The table has about 190,000 clones, over 65% seen once. This CDR3 has 14 residues. Trimming cost V 3 bases and J 5 bases, with 12 bases left between them. Germline CDR1 reads MGHRA; CDR2 reads YSYEKL. Sequences were obtained from PBMCs. The chain couples TRBV4-1 to TRBJ2-3; maybe TRBD2 (5 bases). The origin of this receptor is a woman in her forties or fifties in good health and CMV-seropositive. The CDR3 reads CASSQRVTEDTQYF. As DNA, the CDR3 is TGCGCCAGCAGCCAGAGGGTAACAGAAGATACGCAGTATTTT.